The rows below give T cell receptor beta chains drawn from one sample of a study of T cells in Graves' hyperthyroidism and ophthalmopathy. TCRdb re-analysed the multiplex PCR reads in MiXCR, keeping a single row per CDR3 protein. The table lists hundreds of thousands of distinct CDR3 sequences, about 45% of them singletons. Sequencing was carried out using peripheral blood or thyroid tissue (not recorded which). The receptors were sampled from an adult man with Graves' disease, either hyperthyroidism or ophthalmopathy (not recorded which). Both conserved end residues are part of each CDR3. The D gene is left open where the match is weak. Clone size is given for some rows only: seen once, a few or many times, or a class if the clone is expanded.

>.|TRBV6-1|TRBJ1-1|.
TGTGCCAGCAGTCGTGTTAGCCTCATGAACACTGAAGCTTTCTTT
CASSRVSLMNTEAFF
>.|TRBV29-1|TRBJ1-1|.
TGCAGCGTTGGCGAAGGGCGCACTGAAGCTTTCTTT
CSVGEGRTEAFF
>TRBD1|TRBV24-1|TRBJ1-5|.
TGTGCCACCAGTGAAACAGGGACAGGCAATCAGCCCCAGCATTTT
CATSETGTGNQPQHF
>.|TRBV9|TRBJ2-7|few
TGTGCCAGCAGTTACTCGACGCGGGGCGAGCAGTACTTC
CASSYSTRGEQYF
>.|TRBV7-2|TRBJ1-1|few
TGTGCCAGCAGCTTAGCCACAGCTATGAACACTGAAGCTTTCTTT
CASSLATAMNTEAFF
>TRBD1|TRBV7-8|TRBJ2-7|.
TGTGCCAGCAGCCGCCAGGGGGCGGGAAGCTCCTACGAGCAGTACTTC
CASSRQGAGSSYEQYF
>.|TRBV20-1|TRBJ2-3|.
TGCAGTGCTAGTTTCGACCGCACAGATACGCAGTATTTT
CSASFDRTDTQYF
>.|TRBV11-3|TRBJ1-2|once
TGTGCCAGCAGCCTAGTTCACCTAGGCTATGGCTACACCTTC
CASSLVHLGYGYTF
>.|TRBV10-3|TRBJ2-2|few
TGTGCCAGCAGTCCCGGGACACTTAACACCGGGGAGCTGTTTTTT
CASSPGTLNTGELFF
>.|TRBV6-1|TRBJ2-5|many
TGTGCCAGCAGTCAGCCAGGGCAGACCCAGTACTTC
CASSQPGQTQYF
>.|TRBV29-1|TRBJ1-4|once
TGCAGCCAAGACAGGAACCTTAATGAAAAACTGTTCTTT
CSQDRNLNEKLFF
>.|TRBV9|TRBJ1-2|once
TGTGCCTGGAGTGCCCCTTGGGGGGGCTACACCTTC
CAWSAPWGGYTF
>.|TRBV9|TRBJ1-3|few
TGTGCCAGCAGCGTGCGGGACACTGCCGTTTCTGGAAACACCATATATTTT
CASSVRDTAVSGNTIYF
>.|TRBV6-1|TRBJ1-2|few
TGTGCCAGCAGTGCCAACCACGGAGATTGGGAATACACCTTC
CASSANHGDWEYTF
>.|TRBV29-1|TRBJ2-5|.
TGCAGCGTCGCCGGACCCCAAGAGACCCAGTACTTC
CSVAGPQETQYF
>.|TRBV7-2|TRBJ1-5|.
TGTGCCAGCAGCCGTCACAGTAGCAATCAGCCCCAGCATTTT
CASSRHSSNQPQHF
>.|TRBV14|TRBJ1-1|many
TGTGCCAGCAGCCAAGAACGGGTCCCGAGTGCTGAAGCTTTCTTT
CASSQERVPSAEAFF
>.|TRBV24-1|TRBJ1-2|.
TGTGCCACCAGTGCCCCTGTTGGCGGGGGCCCTAACTATGGCTACACCTTC
CATSAPVGGGPNYGYTF
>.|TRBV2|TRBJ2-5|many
TGTGCCAGCAGGAGGGGGGACCAAGAGACCCAGTACTTC
CASRRGDQETQYF
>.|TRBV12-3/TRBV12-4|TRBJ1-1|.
TGTGCCAGCAGTAAGCAGGGGCCCACTGAAGCTTTCTTT
CASSKQGPTEAFF
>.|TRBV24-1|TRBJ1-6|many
TGTGCCACCAGTGATTCAAATTCACCCCTCCACTTT
CATSDSNSPLHF
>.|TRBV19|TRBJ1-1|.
TGTGCCAGTAGTATAGTGGGACAGAACACTGAAGCTTTCTTT
CASSIVGQNTEAFF
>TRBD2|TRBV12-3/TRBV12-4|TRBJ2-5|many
TGTGCCAGCAGACCAGGACTAGCGGGAGGACAGTACTTC
CASRPGLAGGQYF
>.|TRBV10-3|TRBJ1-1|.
TGTGCCATCAGTGAAGGGGGAGGGTCGAACACTGAAGCTTTCTTT
CAISEGGGSNTEAFF
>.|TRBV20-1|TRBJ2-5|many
TGCAGTGCTAGGTGGGAAAGGGAGACCCAGTACTTC
CSARWERETQYF
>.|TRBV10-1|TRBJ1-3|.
TGCGCCAGCAGTGAGTCGGGGGCTGGAGGAAACACCATATATTTT
CASSESGAGGNTIYF
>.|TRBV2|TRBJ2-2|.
TGTGCCAGCCGACTCCGAGGGGGTTCGGGGGGCACCGGGGAGCTGTTTTTT
CASRLRGGSGGTGELFF
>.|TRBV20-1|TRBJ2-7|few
TGCAGTGCCACATCTATCTCGGGGAGATACGAGCAGTACTTC
CSATSISGRYEQYF